The present entry profiles one T cell receptor (beta chain) with its context. The data were obtained in a study of CD8 T cells in Susac syndrome. Study information: When blood was drawn, the patients with Susac syndrome were therapy-naive, on corticosteroids, or on intravenous immunoglobulin alone.

Per the germline V gene, CDR1 is SNHLY and CDR2 is FYNNEI. The CDR3 totals 16 residues. V lost 6 bases, J lost 4 bases, and 11 bases stayed unmatched. RNA amounts of about 0.45 to 1 ug underwent reverse transcription with random hexamers. The CDR3 of TCR beta was amplified by immunoSEQ multiplex PCR across 54 Vbeta and 13 Jbeta. Via MiXCR, TCRdb re-called the immunoSEQ multiplex PCR reads, giving one row per CDR3 protein. The table has 80,000 or so distinct CDR3 sequences, about 93% seen once. Sequencing targeted TCR beta in T cells from blood (CD8+ and CD4+). Sequenced input: CD4+ T cells from PBMCs. The chain joins TRBV2 to TRBJ2-5; 10 positions match TRBD2. This receptor was obtained from a human donor with Susac syndrome. CDR3 sequence (DNA): TGTGCCAGCAGGGACGTACTAGCGGGGTTAGGAGAGACCCAGTACTTC. Translated: CASRDVLAGLGETQYF.